These 13 T cell receptor beta chains share one sample of origin, sequenced in a study of shared clonotypes between healthy human individuals. TCRdb's copy holds only in-frame clones and misses some; the assay was immunoSEQ multiplex PCR. Here the sample spans around 180,000 clones, 80% to 95% being singletons. The sequencing input was naive CD4+ T cells sorted from blood. Documented subset: CD45RA+ positively selected. These TCRs come from a young woman in good health.

The rearrangement joins TRBV4-1 to TRBJ1-4; 9 bases are shared with TRBD1. Germline V CDR1 and CDR2: MGHRA, YSYEKL. The CDR3 is 17 amino acids. After removal of 4 bases from V and 4 bases from J, the junction contained 10 bases not matched to a gene. The CDR3 loop reads CASSPRDRELFNEKLFF. CDR3 nucleotide sequence: TGCGCCAGCAGCCCCCGGGACAGGGAATTGTTTAATGAAAAACTGTTTTTT.

This chain joins TRBV5-8 and TRBJ2-7; TRBD2 might be the D (5 bases). Germline assignment: CDR1 SGHTS and CDR2 YDEGEE. The germline V and J ends were trimmed by 1 base and 6 bases, with 20 bases remaining between them. The CDR3 has 16 amino acids. CDR3 nucleotide sequence: TGTGCCAGCAGCTTGTTTAATCGAGGGCAGTCCGGCGAGCAGTACTTC. Translating it yields CASSLFNRGQSGEQYF.

The J gene is TRBJ2-1, the V gene TRBV29-1, with 14 positions matching TRBD2. Trimming removed 7 bases from V and 12 bases from J; junction bases left unmatched: 11. The CDR3 runs to 14 residues. Germline CDR1 and CDR2: SQVTM and ANQGSEA. The CDR3 DNA is TGCAGCGAAACACCGGGACTAGCGGGAGTTGGGCAGTTCTTC. Translating gives CSETPGLAGVGQFF.

A word on this clone: A junction end diverges from the germline sequence, so it may reflect a read error. The chain is built from TRBV30 and TRBJ2-2; 9 nucleotides align to TRBD2. The CDR3 runs 13 residues. The V gene's germline CDR1 is GTSNPN and CDR2 SVGIG (reference sequence). CDR3 protein: CAGRGLATGELFF. The CDR3 nucleotides are TGTGCCGGGAGGGGACTAGCCACCGGGGAGCTGTTTTTT.

This chain joins TRBV28 and TRBJ2-5; TRBD2 aligns across 9 bases. Germline V gives CDR1 MDHEN, CDR2 SYDVKM. With V trimmed by 6 bases and J by 3 bases, 5 bases remained unmatched. This CDR3 has 14 residues. Here the CDR3 DNA reads TGTGCCAGCAGCCCGACTAGCGGAAAAGAGACCCAGTACTTC. It translates to CASSPTSGKETQYF.

This sequence joins TRBV28 and TRBJ2-5; a weak D match, TRBD1 (6 bases). The ends were cut back, 3 bases at V and 1 base at J, with 15 bases in the middle. In germline, CDR1 is MDHEN, CDR2 SYDVKM. The length of the CDR3 is 16 residues. The CDR3 DNA follows: TGTGCCAGCAGTTTCTTACAGGGTACTTCCCAAGAGACCCAGTACTTC. This encodes CASSFLQGTSQETQYF.

The J gene is TRBJ2-7, the V gene TRBV27, with unresolved D. Trimming took off 4 bases at V and 4 bases at J, with 8 bases between the two ends. CDR1 is MNHEY and CDR2 is SMNVEV in the germline V gene (reference sequence). The CDR3 has 12 amino acids. DNA for the CDR3: TGTGCCAGCAGTTCCTCCGGGTACGAGCAGTACTTC. Translated: CASSSSGYEQYF.

The chain carries TRBV2 and TRBJ2-5; D perhaps matches TRBD2 (6 bases). Germline V gene data show CDR1 as SNHLY and CDR2 as FYNNEI. The V and J ends lost 3 bases and 5 bases respectively, with 10 bases between them. The CDR3 is 13 residues long. The CDR3 region is CASSEEGRETQYF. The CDR3 nucleotides are TGTGCCAGCAGTGAGGAGGGCCGGGAGACCCAGTACTTC.

The rearrangement uses TRBV28 and TRBJ2-2; TRBD1 agrees at 11 bases. Germline V gene sequence: CDR1 MDHEN, CDR2 SYDVKM. CDR3 length: 16 amino acids. The J segment lost 4 bases and the V segment lost 3 bases, leaving 4 bases of the junction unmatched. The CDR3 protein is CASSFAGTGGTGELFF. The CDR3 DNA sequence: TGTGCCAGCAGTTTCGCCGGGACAGGGGGCACCGGGGAGCTGTTTTTT.

V usage is TRBV7-3 and J usage is TRBJ2-2; D is undetermined. Germline values: CDR1 SGHTA, CDR2 FQGTGA. Trimming took 5 bases from V and 0 from J, leaving 10 bases between them. CDR3 size: 15 residues. The CDR3 protein is CASSPIGSNTGELFF. CDR3 bases: TGTGCCAGCAGCCCCATTGGGTCGAACACCGGGGAGCTGTTTTTT.

This chain links TRBV19 with TRBJ2-1; 8 bases agree with TRBD2. With 6 bases clipped from V and 9 bases from J, the junction kept 10 bases outside the gene matches. The CDR3 consists of 14 residues. Germline V gives CDR1 LNHDA, CDR2 SQIVND (reference sequence). This CDR3 is CASSKGLVSGEQFF. In DNA form, the CDR3 reads TGTGCCAGTAGCAAGGGACTAGTCAGCGGTGAGCAGTTCTTC.

This sequence joins TRBV5-1 and TRBJ1-1, with D tentatively TRBD1 (5 bases). Trimming left V 2 bases short and J 4 bases short, with 9 bases between. CDR1 and CDR2 (germline): SGHRS, YFSETQ. The CDR3 consists of 13 residues. CDR3 in DNA: TGCGCCAGCAGCTTCGAGGGGTCCACTGAAGCTTTCTTT. It yields the protein CASSFEGSTEAFF.

The chain combines TRBV29-1 with TRBJ2-6; D not certain. The CDR3 runs 16 residues. V was shortened by 0 bases and J by 1 base, with 10 bases between the two germline ends. Germline V CDR1 and CDR2: SQVTM, ANQGSEA. The CDR3 is CSVEERSYSGANVLTF. For the CDR3, the DNA is TGCAGCGTTGAAGAGAGGAGCTATTCTGGGGCCAACGTCCTGACTTTC.